The clone carrying this TCR beta chain was observed a few times. Its antigen remains unidentified. This entry belongs to a study of response to subunit inactivated influenza vaccine. V dropped 4 bases and J dropped 2 bases, with 9 bases sitting between them. This CDR3 comprises 12 residues. Germline values: CDR1 SQVTM, CDR2 ANQGSEA. Study-level results: T cells newly recruited by each seasonal influenza vaccination are few, the authors suggested.

Each CDR3 protein gets one entry after TCRdb re-called the RT-PCR reads with MiXCR. The repertoire consists of about 780,000 distinct CDR3 sequences, with around 18% occurring once and the leading ten covering approximately 11%. Here the sequenced sample was PBMCs from blood, taken around 5 days after vaccination. The receptor was isolated from a man between 50 and 59 years old who received an inactivated influenza vaccine. This rearrangement joins TRBV29-1 to TRBJ2-7, with D hard to call. The CDR3 loop is CSVGGSTYEQYF. For the CDR3, the DNA is TGCAGCGTTGGAGGCAGTACCTACGAGCAGTACTTC.